The 23 T cell receptor beta chains below all came from one sample that was sequenced in a study of T-cell memory formation after mild COVID-19. MiXCR, run by TCRdb on the 5' RACE reads, gives a single entry per CDR3 protein. The sample has under 250,000 distinct CDR3 sequences; roughly 14% are singletons. Sequencing was performed on PBMCs or a T cell subset sorted from them (not recorded which). These TCRs come from an adult woman who had mild COVID-19 (a few samples of this study predate the infection). Cell type and time point are not known.

This clonotype was found a few times. As DNA, the CDR3 is TGTGCCAGCAGCTTAGAAGGCGGTATCCGTAGCCCTAAACTGTTTTTT. Amino acid sequence: CASSLEGGIRSPKLFF. This chain connects TRBV11-2 to TRBJ1-4; D is uncertain. CDR1 and CDR2 from the germline V gene are SGHAT and FQNNGV. The CDR3 is 16 amino acids. Between the trimmed V and J ends, which lost 0 bases and 11 bases, there was a span of 19 bases.

This chain links TRBV11-2 with TRBJ2-3, with 7 bases lining up with TRBD2. Germline V gives CDR1 SGHAT, CDR2 FQNNGV. CDR3 length: 15 residues. J gave up 11 bases and V 5 bases, and 16 bases lay outside the gene matches. In DNA, the CDR3 is TGTGCCAGCAGCACCTCCTCCTGGGGGGGACGGGAGCAGTATTTT. Translating gives CASSTSSWGGREQYF. Full variable domain (outside the CDR3, taken from reference TRBV11-2 and TRBJ2-3): EAGVAQSPRYKIIEKRQSVAFWCNPISGHATLYWYQQILGQGPKLLIQFQNNGVVDDSQLPKDRFSAERLKGVDSTLKIQPAKLEDSAVYLCASSTSSWGGREQYFGPGTRLTVL.

The chain links TRBV7-9 to TRBJ2-2, with a tentative D call TRBD1 (5 bases). The V end was cut by 0 bases, the J end by 6 bases, with 17 bases between. From germline, CDR1 is SEHNR and CDR2 FQNEAQ (reference sequence). This CDR3 comprises 17 residues. CDR3 in amino acids: CASSLARGVIGAGELFF. The DNA of the CDR3 is TGTGCCAGCAGCTTAGCCCGAGGCGTTATAGGGGCCGGGGAGCTGTTTTTT.

This clonotype came up many times. The V and J genes are TRBV10-3 and TRBJ2-2, with 16 bases lining up with TRBD2. The CDR3 is 18 residues long. V dropped 10 bases and J dropped 2; count of bases not matched to a gene: 10. Looked up from germline, CDR1 is ENHRY and CDR2 is SYGVKD. The CDR3 DNA sequence: TGTGCCACGAGCTCGGGACTAGCGGGAGGGCCAAACACCGGGGAGCTGTTTTTT. Protein sequence: CATSSGLAGGPNTGELFF.

This clonotype was seen only a few times. The J gene is TRBJ2-5, the V gene TRBV28, with 7 positions matching TRBD2. The CDR3 covers 17 residues. The V gene end was trimmed by 3 bases and the J gene end by 3 bases; junction bases not matched to a gene: 13. The germline V gene encodes CDR1 MDHEN and CDR2 SYDVKM. CDR3 loop: CASSFPASGTREETQYF. For the CDR3, the DNA is TGTGCCAGCAGTTTTCCCGCCAGCGGGACTCGTGAAGAGACCCAGTACTTC.

This clonotype was picked up many times. The CDR3 DNA follows: TGTGCCAGCAGTCCGGGGGCAGGGTTAGGTGGCTACACCTTC. Translating gives CASSPGAGLGGYTF. The chain couples TRBV27 to TRBJ1-2; TRBD1 is a possible D gene (6 bases). The CDR3 consists of 14 residues. Germline CDR1 is MNHEY and CDR2 is SMNVEV (reference sequence). V lost 5 bases and J 7 bases, leaving 17 bases between the germline ends.

This chain links TRBV24-1 with TRBJ2-7; 9 bases line up with TRBD2. The CDR3 spans 17 residues. Germline CDR1 and CDR2: KGHDR and SFDVKD. V shed 4 bases and J 3 bases; nucleotides not matched to a gene: 12. The CDR3 loop reads CATSDWGRGRAVYEQYF. The DNA for the CDR3 is TGTGCCACCAGTGACTGGGGCCGCGGGAGGGCCGTCTACGAGCAGTACTTC.

The chain employs TRBV30 and TRBJ1-2; 7 bases agree with TRBD1. Germline loops: CDR1 GTSNPN, CDR2 SVGIG (reference sequence). The CDR3 extends over 14 amino acids. J was trimmed by 5 bases and V by 0 bases; bases with no gene match: 6. In DNA, the CDR3 is TGTGCCTGGAGTGTGGGAGGGGGCGGTTATGGCTACACCTTC. It specifies CAWSVGGGGYGYTF.

The rearrangement links TRBV3-1 to TRBJ1-6, with a tentative D call TRBD1 (6 bases). CDR3 length equals 15 residues. V was pared by 5 bases and J by 9 bases, with 17 bases between. Germline CDR1 LGHDT, CDR2 YNNKEL (reference sequence). CDR3 nucleotides: TGTGCCAGCAGCGACAGGAGCCAGCGGGGTTCACCCCTCCACTTT. Amino acid sequence: CASSDRSQRGSPLHF. The variable domain in full, completed from reference TRBV3-1 and TRBJ1-6, reads DTAVSQTPKYLVTQMGNDKSIKCEQNLGHDTMYWYKQDSKKFLKIMFSYNNKELIINETVPNRFSPKSPDKAHLNLHINSLELGDSAVYFCASSDRSQRGSPLHFGNGTRLTVT.

This clonotype was picked up many times. CDR3 sequence: CASSYGPAGPNEQFF. DNA of the CDR3: TGTGCCAGCAGTTACGGGCCAGCGGGGCCTAATGAGCAGTTCTTC. The chain links TRBV6-6 to TRBJ2-1; 7 bases match TRBD2. CDR1 and CDR2 (germline): MNHNY, SVGAGI (reference sequence). V was clipped by 2 bases and J by 7 bases; unmatched bases: 8. This CDR3 contains 15 residues.

This rearrangement joins TRBV20-1 to TRBJ1-5; D not resolved. The germline V and J ends were trimmed by 0 bases and 8 bases, with 14 bases remaining between them. Germline CDR1 reads DFQATT; CDR2 reads SNEGSKA (reference sequence). The CDR3 runs 14 residues. The CDR3 coding sequence is TGCAGTGCTAGAGAACACCCTAGCAGGAAGCCCCAGCATTTT. It encodes CSAREHPSRKPQHF.

A few counts support this clonotype. V usage is TRBV29-1 and J usage is TRBJ2-7; either TRBD1 or TRBD2 may fit D (5 bases each). The V gene lost 1 base and the J gene lost 3 bases, with 10 bases spanning the gap. Per germline, CDR1 SQVTM and CDR2 ANQGSEA. This CDR3 has 13 amino acids. Written as DNA, the CDR3 is TGCAGCGTTGAAGTCTGGGGGAACTACGAGCAGTACTTC. Protein sequence: CSVEVWGNYEQYF.

CDR3 nucleotides: TGCGCCAGCAGTCCCATCGGGACTAGCGGGGGGGCAACGTACAATGAGCAGTTCTTC. Its translation: CASSPIGTSGGATYNEQFF. The rearrangement links TRBV5-1 to TRBJ2-1; 16 nucleotides agree with TRBD2. Germline V gene data show CDR1 as SGHRS and CDR2 as YFSETQ. The length of the CDR3 is 19 residues. The V gene end was trimmed by 5 bases and the J gene end by 4 bases; junction bases not matched to a gene: 12.

This clonotype was seen more than once but under ten times. The chain joins TRBV20-1 to TRBJ2-3; 9 bases align to TRBD2. The CDR3 is 14 residues long. The J segment lost 4 bases and the V segment lost 2 bases, leaving 4 bases of the junction unmatched. Looked up from germline, CDR1 is DFQATT and CDR2 is SNEGSKA (reference sequence). The CDR3 region has the DNA TGCAGTGCTAGATTACGCGGGAGGGCAGATACGCAGTATTTT. Amino acids: CSARLRGRADTQYF.

The chain has TRBV18 and TRBJ1-4, with 8 bases aligning to TRBD1. CDR3 length: 13 amino acids. The junction had 1 base not matched to a gene; V was cut back by 2 bases and J by 8 bases. The germline CDR1 and CDR2 sequences are KGHSH and LQKENI. DNA for the CDR3: TGTGCCAGCTCACCAGGGGACAGGGAAAAACTGTTTTTT. Amino acid sequence: CASSPGDREKLFF.

This clonotype appeared a single time. The chain carries TRBV24-1 and TRBJ1-1; perhaps TRBD1 as D (5 bases). The CDR3 has 17 residues. Germline lookup yields CDR1 KGHDR and CDR2 SFDVKD. Trimming took 2 bases from V and 8 from J, leaving 23 bases between them. The CDR3 DNA is TGTGCCACCAGTGATTCACGGGGCGGGGGTTCGGGCGTCGAAGCTTTCTTT. Translated: CATSDSRGGGSGVEAFF.

The genes are TRBV9 and TRBJ1-2; TRBD1 is a possible D gene (5 bases). V lost 2 bases and J lost 2, with 13 bases in between. This CDR3 comprises 15 residues. Germline V gene data show CDR1 as SGDLS and CDR2 as YYNGEE. The CDR3 DNA reads as TGTGCCAGCAGCGTCTTAGGGGAAGGCAACTATGGCTACACCTTC. Its translation: CASSVLGEGNYGYTF. Drawing the rest from reference TRBV9 and TRBJ1-2, the complete variable domain is DSGVTQTPKHLITATGQRVTLRCSPRSGDLSVYWYQQSLDQGLQFLIQYYNGEERAKGNILERFSAQQFPDLHSELNLSSLELGDSALYFCASSVLGEGNYGYTFGSGTRLTVV.

This clonotype was found many times. The chain uses TRBV29-1 and TRBJ2-3, with 7 bases aligning to TRBD2. J was trimmed by 4 bases and V by 6 bases; bases with no gene match: 13. Germline loops: CDR1 SQVTM, CDR2 ANQGSEA. The CDR3 extends over 15 amino acids. CDR3 residues: CSVGYGASGSDTQYF. DNA for the CDR3: TGCAGCGTAGGATATGGGGCTAGCGGATCAGATACGCAGTATTTT.

V and J are TRBV7-3 and TRBJ2-1, with 8 bases that match TRBD2. Germline V gene sequence: CDR1 SGHTA, CDR2 FQGTGA. Losses at the gene ends were 4 bases for V and 9 bases for J; bases not matched to a gene: 8. The CDR3 is 14 amino acids. The CDR3 nucleotides read TGTGCCAGCAGCTCCACCACCGGGACTAGTGAGCAGTTCTTC. Amino acid sequence: CASSSTTGTSEQFF.

This clonotype was seen repeatedly, ten times or more. The chain has TRBV2 and TRBJ1-5; 7 bases map to TRBD1. Germline loops: CDR1 SNHLY, CDR2 FYNNEI. The trim removed 6 bases at V and 2 bases at J, leaving 7 bases unmatched. CDR3 length: 15 residues. As DNA, the CDR3 is TGTGCCAGCAGCAATTCCGGGACAGGCAATCAGCCCCAGCATTTT. Its protein product is CASSNSGTGNQPQHF.

There are a few counts of this clonotype. The V and J genes are TRBV7-2 and TRBJ1-2; possibly TRBD1 for D (5 bases). The CDR3 runs to 17 residues. Trimming shortened V by 5 bases and J by 8 bases, and 27 bases separated the two germline ends. Germline lookup yields CDR1 SGHTA and CDR2 FQGNSA. As DNA, the CDR3 is TGTGCCAGCAGCCCGGACACCCCTTACGGGTCCCGGTCCGGCTACACCTTC. Encoded protein: CASSPDTPYGSRSGYTF.

This clonotype was observed a handful of times. This rearrangement joins TRBV6-1 to TRBJ1-1; D might be TRBD1 (6 bases). With 9 bases removed from V and 1 base from J, the gap between germline ends came to 15 bases. CDR1 MNHNS and CDR2 SASEGT come from the germline V gene. This CDR3 is built from 14 residues. CDR3 bases: TGTGCCAGTCGAACACGGGGGCAGAACACTGAAGCTTTCTTT. Its translation: CASRTRGQNTEAFF.

V gene TRBV7-9 combines with J gene TRBJ1-2, with a weak D call TRBD1 (6 bases). The CDR3 covers 14 residues. V lost 5 bases to trimming and J lost 7 bases, with 17 bases between them. Germline assignment: CDR1 SEHNR and CDR2 FQNEAQ (reference sequence). CDR3 amino acids: CASSHGWGQGGYTF. CDR3 sequence (DNA): TGTGCCAGCAGCCACGGGTGGGGGCAAGGTGGCTACACCTTC.